Reported below is one T cell receptor beta chain. The data originate from a study of technical replicates of blood from a few donors. Germline V CDR1 and CDR2: DFQATT, SNEGSKA (reference sequence). This CDR3 contains 11 residues. Between the trimmed V and J ends, which lost 8 bases and 4 bases, there was a span of 11 bases. Sequencing was performed with immunoSEQ multiplex PCR; in TCRdb, only in-frame clones are kept and a portion is missing. Seen here are 60,000 to 75,000 clones, approximately 87% observed once, and the top ten hold about 5%. This receptor was identified in a human donor in good health. Some clones in this sample may be carry-over from other donors' samples. The chain links TRBV20-1 to TRBJ1-2; tentative D call: TRBD1 (5 bases). The sequenced material came from PBMCs. The CDR3 DNA is TGCAGTTTCGGGGGGGTCTATGGCTACACCTTC. Its translation: CSFGGVYGYTF.